This T cell receptor (beta chain) was observed in a study of Tregs in tolerant kidney transplant recipients. In the study overall: CD4+CD25+CD127- cells came from approximately three-day belatacept mixed lymphocyte reactions, some with approximately 5-day graft donor restimulation. Antibodies separated recipient from donor cells. Findings and caveats of the study: The small number of patients limits these findings pending further validation. No direct test of biological reproducibility was done here.

Points on this clone: Antigen: not known.

Method: immunoSEQ multiplex PCR; TCRdb's copy keeps in-frame clones and lacks some. The data hold fewer than 20,000 clones, with about 61% observed a single time. The CDR3 totals 14 residues. Per the germline V gene, CDR1 is MNHEY and CDR2 is SVGAGI. J was trimmed by 3 bases and V by 2 bases; bases with no gene match: 4. Sequencing input: Tregs from blood cultured with allogeneic cells. The clonotype comes from a human donor in good health. The gene calls are TRBV6-5 and TRBJ2-7; the match to TRBD1 covers 7 bases. CDR3 DNA: TGTGCCAGCAGTTACACGGGACAGCTCTACGAGCAGTACTTC. This codes for CASSYTGQLYEQYF.